Sequencing of this T cell receptor (beta chain) was carried out in a study of T cell responses to AZD1222 COVID-19 vaccine. Points from the study as a whole: Targeting of unmutated variant regions was reportedly seen in nearly half of spike-specific TCRs. Baseline serology detected seropositivity in only a handful of AZD1222 recipients. None of the repertoires were sampled until the peak T cell response had passed. In a largely white British group with more females than males, clonal diversity was possibly underestimated.

The method was immunoSEQ multiplex PCR; TCRdb's version includes in-frame clones alone and lacks a portion of them. Of approximately 150,000 clones listed, about 93% are singletons. Points on this clone: What it recognizes is unknown.

This CDR3 is 15 amino acids long. V gave up 3 bases and J gave up 4 bases, with 12 bases separating them. CDR1 is LNHDA, CDR2 SQIVND, per germline (reference sequence). Sequencing used peripheral blood, obtained on day 0 of AZD1222 vaccination. The J gene is TRBJ1-4, the V gene TRBV19; D unclear. This clonotype was sampled from an adult in good health. CDR3 region: CASSMSWGYNEKLFF. Here the CDR3 DNA reads TGTGCCAGTAGTATGAGTTGGGGTTATAATGAAAAACTGTTTTTT.